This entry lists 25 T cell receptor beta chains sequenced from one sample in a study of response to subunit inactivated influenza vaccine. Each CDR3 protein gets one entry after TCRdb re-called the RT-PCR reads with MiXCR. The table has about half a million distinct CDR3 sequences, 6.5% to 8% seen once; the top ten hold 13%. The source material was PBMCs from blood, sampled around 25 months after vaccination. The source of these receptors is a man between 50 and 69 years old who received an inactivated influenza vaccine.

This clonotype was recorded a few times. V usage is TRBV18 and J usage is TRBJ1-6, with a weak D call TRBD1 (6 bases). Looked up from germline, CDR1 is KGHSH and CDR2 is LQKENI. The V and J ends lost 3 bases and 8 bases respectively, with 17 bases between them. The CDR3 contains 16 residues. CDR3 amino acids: CASSPKQGLYDSPLHF. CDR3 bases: TGTGCCAGCTCACCCAAACAGGGACTATACGATTCACCCCTCCACTTT.

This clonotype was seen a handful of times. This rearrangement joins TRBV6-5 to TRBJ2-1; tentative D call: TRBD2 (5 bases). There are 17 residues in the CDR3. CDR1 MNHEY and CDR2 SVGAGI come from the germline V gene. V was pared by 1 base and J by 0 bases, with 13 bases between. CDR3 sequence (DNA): TGTGCCAGCAGTTACTGGACGGGAACGAGCTCCTACAATGAGCAGTTCTTC. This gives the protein CASSYWTGTSSYNEQFF.

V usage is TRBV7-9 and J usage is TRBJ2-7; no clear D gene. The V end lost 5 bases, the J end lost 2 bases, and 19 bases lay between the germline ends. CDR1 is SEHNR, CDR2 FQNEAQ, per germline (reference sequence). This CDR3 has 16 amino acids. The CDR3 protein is CASSGPLIGPTYEQYF. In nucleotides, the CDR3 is TGTGCCAGCAGCGGACCTTTAATCGGGCCGACCTACGAGCAGTACTTC.

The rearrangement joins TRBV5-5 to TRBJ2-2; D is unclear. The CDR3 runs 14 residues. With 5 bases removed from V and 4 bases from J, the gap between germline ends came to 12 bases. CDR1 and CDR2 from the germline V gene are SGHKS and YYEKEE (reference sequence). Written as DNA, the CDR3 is TGTGCCAGCAGACCCCAGGCGAGCACCGGGGAGCTGTTTTTT. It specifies CASRPQASTGELFF.

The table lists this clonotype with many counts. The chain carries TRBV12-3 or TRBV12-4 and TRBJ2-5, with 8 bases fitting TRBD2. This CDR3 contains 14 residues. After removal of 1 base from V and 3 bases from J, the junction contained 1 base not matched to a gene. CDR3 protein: CASSLVTSEETQYF. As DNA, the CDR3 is TGTGCCAGCAGTTTAGTGACTAGCGAAGAGACCCAGTACTTC.

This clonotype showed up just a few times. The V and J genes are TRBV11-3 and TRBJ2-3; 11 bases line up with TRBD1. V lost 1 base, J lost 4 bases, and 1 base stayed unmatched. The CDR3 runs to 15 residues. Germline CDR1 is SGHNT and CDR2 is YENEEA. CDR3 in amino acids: CASSLGTGGSDTQYF. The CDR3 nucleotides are TGTGCCAGCAGCTTAGGGACAGGGGGCTCAGATACGCAGTATTTT.

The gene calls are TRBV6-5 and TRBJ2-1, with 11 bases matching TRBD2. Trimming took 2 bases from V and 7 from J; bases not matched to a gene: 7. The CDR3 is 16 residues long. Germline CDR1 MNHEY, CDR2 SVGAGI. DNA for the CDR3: TGTGCCAGCAGTTACACCGCTAGCGGGGGGAGGAATGAGCAGTTCTTC. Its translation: CASSYTASGGRNEQFF.

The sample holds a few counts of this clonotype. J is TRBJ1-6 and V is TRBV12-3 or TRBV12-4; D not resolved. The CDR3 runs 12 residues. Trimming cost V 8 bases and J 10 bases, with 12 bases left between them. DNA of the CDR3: TGTGCCAGCCTGGACCCCCCATCACCCCTCCACTTT. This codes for CASLDPPSPLHF.

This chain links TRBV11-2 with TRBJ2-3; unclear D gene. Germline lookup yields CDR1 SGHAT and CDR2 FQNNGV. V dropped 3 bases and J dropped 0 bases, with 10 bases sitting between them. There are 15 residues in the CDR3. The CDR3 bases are TGTGCCAGCAGCTTCCGCTCAGCTAGCACAGATACGCAGTATTTT. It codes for CASSFRSASTDTQYF.

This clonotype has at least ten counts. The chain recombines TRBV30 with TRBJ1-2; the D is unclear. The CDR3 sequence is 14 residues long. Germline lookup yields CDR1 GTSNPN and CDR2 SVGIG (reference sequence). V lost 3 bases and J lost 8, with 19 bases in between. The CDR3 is CAWSEDFDSQGYTF. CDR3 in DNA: TGTGCCTGGAGCGAAGACTTTGACTCGCAAGGCTACACCTTC.

The CDR3 loop reads CASSINRGPNEQYF. As DNA, the CDR3 is TGTGCCAGCAGTATTAACAGGGGGCCAAATGAGCAGTACTTC. This chain connects TRBV27 to TRBJ2-7; TRBD1 matches 9 bases. Per germline, CDR1 MNHEY and CDR2 SMNVEV (reference sequence). There are 14 residues in the CDR3. J lost 7 bases, V lost 5 bases, and 9 bases had no gene match.

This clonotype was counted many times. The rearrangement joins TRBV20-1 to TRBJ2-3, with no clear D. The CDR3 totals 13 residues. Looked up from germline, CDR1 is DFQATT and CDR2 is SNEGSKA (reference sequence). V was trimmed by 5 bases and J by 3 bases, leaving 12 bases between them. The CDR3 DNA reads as TGCAGTGCTCCGACGCTCGTAACAGATACGCAGTATTTT. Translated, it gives CSAPTLVTDTQYF.

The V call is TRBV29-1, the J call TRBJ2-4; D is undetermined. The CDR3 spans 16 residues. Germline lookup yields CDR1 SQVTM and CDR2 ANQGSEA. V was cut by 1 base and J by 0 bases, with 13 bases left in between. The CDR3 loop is CSVEVVGGEAKNIQYF. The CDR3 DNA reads TGCAGCGTTGAAGTGGTGGGTGGGGAAGCCAAAAACATTCAGTACTTC.

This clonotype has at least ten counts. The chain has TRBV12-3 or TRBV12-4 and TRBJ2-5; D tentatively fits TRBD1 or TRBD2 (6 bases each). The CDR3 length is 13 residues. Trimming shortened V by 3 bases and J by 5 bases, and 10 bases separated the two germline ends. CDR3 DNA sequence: TGTGCCAGCAGTTTCCGGGGGCGGGAGACCCAGTACTTC. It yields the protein CASSFRGRETQYF.

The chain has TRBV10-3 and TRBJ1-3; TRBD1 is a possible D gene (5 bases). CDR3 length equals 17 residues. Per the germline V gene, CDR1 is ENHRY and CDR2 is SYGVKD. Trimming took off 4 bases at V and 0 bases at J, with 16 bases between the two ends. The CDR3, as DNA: TGTGCCATCAGTGCGGTCGCCAGGGCACACTCTGGAAACACCATATATTTT. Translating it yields CAISAVARAHSGNTIYF.

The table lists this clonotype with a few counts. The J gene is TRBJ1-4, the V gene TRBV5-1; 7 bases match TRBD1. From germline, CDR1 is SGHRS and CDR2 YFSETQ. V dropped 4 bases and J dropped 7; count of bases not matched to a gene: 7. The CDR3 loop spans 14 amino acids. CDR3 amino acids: CASSQQGWGEKLFF. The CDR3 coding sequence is TGCGCCAGCAGCCAACAGGGGTGGGGTGAAAAACTGTTTTTT.

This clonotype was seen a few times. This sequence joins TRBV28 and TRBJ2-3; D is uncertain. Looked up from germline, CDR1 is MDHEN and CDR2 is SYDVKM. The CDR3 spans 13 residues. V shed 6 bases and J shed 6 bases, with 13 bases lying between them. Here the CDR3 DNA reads TGTGCCAGCAGGGGCCTCTCCCCGGATACGCAGTATTTT. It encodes CASRGLSPDTQYF.

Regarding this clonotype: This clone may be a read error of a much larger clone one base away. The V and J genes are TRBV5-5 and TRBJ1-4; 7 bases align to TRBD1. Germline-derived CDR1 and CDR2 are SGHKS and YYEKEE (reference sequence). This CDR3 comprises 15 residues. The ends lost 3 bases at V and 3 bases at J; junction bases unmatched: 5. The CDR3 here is CASSSQTGPNEKLFF. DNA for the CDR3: TGTGCCAGCAGCTCGCAGACAGGGCCTAATGAAAAACTGTTTTTT.

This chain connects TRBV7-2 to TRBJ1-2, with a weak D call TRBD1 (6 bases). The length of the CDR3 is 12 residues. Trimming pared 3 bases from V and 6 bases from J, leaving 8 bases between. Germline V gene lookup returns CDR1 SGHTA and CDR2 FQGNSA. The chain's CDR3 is CASSLDSNGYTF. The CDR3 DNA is TGTGCCAGCAGCTTGGACAGTAATGGCTACACCTTC.

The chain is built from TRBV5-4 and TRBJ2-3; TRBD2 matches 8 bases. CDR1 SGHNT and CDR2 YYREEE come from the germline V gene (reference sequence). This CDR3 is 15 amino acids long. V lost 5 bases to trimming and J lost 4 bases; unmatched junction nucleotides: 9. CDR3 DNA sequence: TGTGCCAGCAGTCCTACTAGCGGACGAGCAGATACGCAGTATTTT. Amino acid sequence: CASSPTSGRADTQYF.

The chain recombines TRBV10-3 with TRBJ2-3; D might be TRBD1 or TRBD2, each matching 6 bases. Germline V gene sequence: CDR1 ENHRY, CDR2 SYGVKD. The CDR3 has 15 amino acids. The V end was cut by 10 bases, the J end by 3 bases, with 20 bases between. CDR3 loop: CATTGGGPMTDTQYF. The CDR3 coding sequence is TGTGCCACCACAGGTGGGGGGCCTATGACAGATACGCAGTATTTT.

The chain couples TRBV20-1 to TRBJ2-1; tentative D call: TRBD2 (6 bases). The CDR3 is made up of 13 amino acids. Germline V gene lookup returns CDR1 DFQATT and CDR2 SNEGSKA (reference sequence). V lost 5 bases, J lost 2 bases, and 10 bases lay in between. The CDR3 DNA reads TGCAGTGCTCCCAGCGGGCCCTACAATGAGCAGTTCTTC. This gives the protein CSAPSGPYNEQFF.

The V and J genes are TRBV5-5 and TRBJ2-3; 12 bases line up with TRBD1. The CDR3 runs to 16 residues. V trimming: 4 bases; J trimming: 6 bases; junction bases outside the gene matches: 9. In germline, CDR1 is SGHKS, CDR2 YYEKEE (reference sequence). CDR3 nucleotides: TGTGCCAGCAGCCCGGCCCTGGGACAGGGGGCCGATACGCAGTATTTT. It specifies CASSPALGQGADTQYF.

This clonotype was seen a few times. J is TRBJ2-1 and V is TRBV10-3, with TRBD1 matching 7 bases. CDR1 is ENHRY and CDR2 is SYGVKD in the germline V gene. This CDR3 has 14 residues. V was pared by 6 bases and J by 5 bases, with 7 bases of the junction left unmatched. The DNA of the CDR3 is TGTGCCATCAGCCCTGACCAGGGGGACAATGAGCAGTTCTTC. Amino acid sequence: CAISPDQGDNEQFF.

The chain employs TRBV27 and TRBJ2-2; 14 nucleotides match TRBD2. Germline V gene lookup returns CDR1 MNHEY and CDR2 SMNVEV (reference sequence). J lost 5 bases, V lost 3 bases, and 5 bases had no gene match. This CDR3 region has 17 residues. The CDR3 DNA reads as TGTGCCAGCAGTTTCTTCGGACTAGCGGGGGGAACCGGGGAGCTGTTTTTT. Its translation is CASSFFGLAGGTGELFF.